What follows are 15 T cell receptor beta chains derived from one specimen sequenced in a study of CD8 T cells in Susac syndrome. Random hexamers served to reverse transcribe roughly 0.45 to 1 ug RNA. TCRdb redid the calling of the immunoSEQ multiplex PCR reads with MiXCR, one entry per CDR3 protein. The sample comprises about 300,000 distinct CDR3 sequences, over 75% of which are singletons, and about 0.22% rests with the top ten. The sequencing sample was made of CD8+ T cells from PBMCs. All receptors come from a human donor with multiple sclerosis.

This chain connects TRBV18 to TRBJ2-3; D is ambiguous. The CDR3 has 15 amino acids. CDR1 and CDR2 from the germline V gene are KGHSH and LQKENI. V was cut by 3 bases and J by 6 bases, with 16 bases left in between. CDR3 residues: CASSPATHGRDTQYF. Here the CDR3 DNA reads TGTGCCAGCTCACCCGCCACTCATGGACGGGATACGCAGTATTTT.

The V and J genes are TRBV28 and TRBJ2-5, with 7 bases identical to TRBD1. J was trimmed by 1 base and V by 3 bases; bases with no gene match: 5. The V gene's germline CDR1 is MDHEN and CDR2 SYDVKM. The CDR3 is 15 residues long. DNA of the CDR3: TGTGCCAGCAGTTTGGGACGACAGGGCCAAGAGACCCAGTACTTC. Protein sequence: CASSLGRQGQETQYF.

The chain combines TRBV4-1 with TRBJ2-7, with TRBD1 as a possible D gene (5 bases). Per germline, CDR1 MGHRA and CDR2 YSYEKL. Trimming shortened V by 2 bases and J by 1 base, and 12 bases separated the two germline ends. The CDR3 spans 15 residues. The CDR3 sequence: CASSQPGQGSYEQYF. CDR3 bases: TGCGCCAGCAGCCAACCCGGGCAGGGATCCTACGAGCAGTACTTC.

The chain couples TRBV27 to TRBJ1-2, with 7 bases aligning to TRBD1. Germline V gene data show CDR1 as MNHEY and CDR2 as SMNVEV (reference sequence). The length of the CDR3 is 15 residues. Unmatched junction bases numbered 5, after V lost 3 bases and J lost 1 base. The CDR3 nucleotides are TGTGCCAGCAGTTTCGACAGGGCCGGTAACTATGGCTACACCTTC. It specifies CASSFDRAGNYGYTF.

The chain is built from TRBV5-1 and TRBJ2-1; 9 nucleotides align to TRBD2. CDR1 and CDR2 (germline): SGHRS, YFSETQ. The junction had 9 bases not matched to a gene; V was cut back by 2 bases and J by 0 bases. The CDR3 runs to 18 residues. The CDR3 DNA reads as TGCGCCAGCAGCTTTAGTGCGGGAGGGCCGAGCTCCTACAATGAGCAGTTCTTC. It specifies CASSFSAGGPSSYNEQFF.

The V gene is TRBV28, the J gene TRBJ2-1, with 13 bases identical to TRBD2. This CDR3 is built from 14 residues. V gave up 6 bases and J gave up 6 bases; unmatched junction bases: 2. CDR1 and CDR2 (germline): MDHEN, SYDVKM. The CDR3 loop is CASRWTSGSNEQFF. The CDR3 DNA reads TGTGCCAGCAGATGGACTAGCGGGAGCAATGAGCAGTTCTTC.

This sequence joins TRBV30 and TRBJ1-5, with 7 positions matching TRBD1. This CDR3 is built from 16 residues. V dropped 0 bases and J dropped 3; count of bases not matched to a gene: 8. Per germline, CDR1 GTSNPN and CDR2 SVGIG (reference sequence). The CDR3 DNA is TGTGCCTGGAGTGTAAGGGAAGGGGGCTACAATCAGCCCCAGCATTTT. Its translation: CAWSVREGGYNQPQHF.

J is TRBJ1-2 and V is TRBV13, with TRBD1 matching 8 bases. V was clipped by 5 bases and J by 4 bases; unmatched bases: 9. Germline loops: CDR1 PRHDT, CDR2 FYEKMQ (reference sequence). The CDR3 loop spans 15 amino acids. The CDR3 DNA sequence: TGTGCCAGCAGCGCAGACAGGGGAGAAAGCTATGGCTACACCTTC. Its translation is CASSADRGESYGYTF.

The V call is TRBV20-1, the J call TRBJ1-1, with D perhaps TRBD1 (6 bases). This CDR3 region has 13 residues. Germline V CDR1 and CDR2: DFQATT, SNEGSKA (reference sequence). Trimming cost V 6 bases and J 1 base, with 12 bases left between them. CDR3 in DNA: TGCAGTGCCAGACAGGATGGGAACACTGAAGCTTTCTTT. Protein product: CSARQDGNTEAFF.

The rearrangement uses TRBV12-3 or TRBV12-4 and TRBJ2-5, with D unclear. Trimming took 2 bases from V and 2 from J, leaving 6 bases between them. The CDR3 has 13 amino acids. CDR3 nucleotide sequence: TGTGCCAGCAGTTTAAGAGATCAAGAGACCCAGTACTTC. Residues: CASSLRDQETQYF.

The chain couples TRBV28 to TRBJ2-1; 7 bases fit TRBD2. This CDR3 has 15 amino acids. V lost 5 bases to trimming and J lost 7 bases; unmatched junction nucleotides: 11. Germline V gives CDR1 MDHEN, CDR2 SYDVKM. CDR3 in DNA: TGTGCCAGCAGTGCCGGGACTAACCTCAGTAATGAGCAGTTCTTC. Residues: CASSAGTNLSNEQFF.

The chain is built from TRBV18 and TRBJ2-1; 11 positions match TRBD2. The CDR3 is 19 residues long. Germline V gene sequence: CDR1 KGHSH, CDR2 LQKENI. The junction had 10 bases not matched to a gene; V was cut back by 0 bases and J by 3 bases. CDR3 DNA: TGTGCCAGCTCACCACCGTCGCCTAGCGGGAGGCCTAGCTACAATGAGCAGTTCTTC. Amino acid sequence: CASSPPSPSGRPSYNEQFF. Variable domain in full (rest from reference TRBV18 and TRBJ2-1): NAGVMQNPRHLVRRRGQEARLRCSPMKGHSHVYWYRQLPEEGLKFMVYLQKENIIDESGMPKERFSAEFPKEGPSILRIQQVVRGDSAAYFCASSPPSPSGRPSYNEQFFGPGTRLTVL.

This clonotype was counted between two and nine times. The chain carries TRBV9 and TRBJ1-1; TRBD1 might be the D (5 bases). Germline CDR1 is SGDLS and CDR2 is YYNGEE. V shed 4 bases and J shed 5 bases, with 18 bases lying between them. The CDR3 runs 15 residues. The CDR3 sequence is CASSFSPEGRTEAFF. CDR3 DNA sequence: TGTGCCAGCAGCTTTTCCCCCGAGGGGCGGACTGAAGCTTTCTTT.

The V call is TRBV6-6, the J call TRBJ2-7; D unresolved. The CDR3 length is 13 residues. Trimming pared 4 bases from V and 3 bases from J, leaving 10 bases between. In germline, CDR1 is MNHNY, CDR2 SVGAGI (reference sequence). The CDR3 coding sequence is TGTGCCAGCAGTTTAACTGGATACTACGAGCAGTACTTC. Encoded protein: CASSLTGYYEQYF.

The chain carries TRBV7-9 and TRBJ2-7; the match to TRBD1 covers 7 bases. CDR3 length: 15 amino acids. Trimming took 5 bases from V and 2 from J; bases not matched to a gene: 9. Per the germline V gene, CDR1 is SEHNR and CDR2 is FQNEAQ (reference sequence). DNA for the CDR3: TGTGCCAGCAGCCCGAGACAGGGTTTTCCCTACGAGCAGTACTTC. Translated, it gives CASSPRQGFPYEQYF.